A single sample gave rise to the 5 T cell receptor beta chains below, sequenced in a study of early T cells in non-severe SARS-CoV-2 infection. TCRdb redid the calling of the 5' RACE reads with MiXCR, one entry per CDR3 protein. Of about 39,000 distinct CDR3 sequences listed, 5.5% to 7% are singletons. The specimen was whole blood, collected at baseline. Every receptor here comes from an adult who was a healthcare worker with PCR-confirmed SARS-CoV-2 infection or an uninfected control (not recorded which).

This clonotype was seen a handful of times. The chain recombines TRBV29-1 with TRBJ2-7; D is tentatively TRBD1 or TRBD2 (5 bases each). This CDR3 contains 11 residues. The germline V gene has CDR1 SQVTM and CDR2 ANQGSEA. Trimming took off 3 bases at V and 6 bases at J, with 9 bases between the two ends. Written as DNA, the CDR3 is TGCAGCGTTGACGCCGGGGCCGAGCAGTACTTC. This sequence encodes CSVDAGAEQYF.

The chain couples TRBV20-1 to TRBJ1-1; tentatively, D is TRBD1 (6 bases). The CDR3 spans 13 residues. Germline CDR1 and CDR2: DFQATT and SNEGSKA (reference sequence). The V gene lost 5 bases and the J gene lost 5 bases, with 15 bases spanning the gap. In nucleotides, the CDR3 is TGCAGTGCTTCAACAGGGCTGTGGACTGAAGCTTTCTTT. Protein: CSASTGLWTEAFF.

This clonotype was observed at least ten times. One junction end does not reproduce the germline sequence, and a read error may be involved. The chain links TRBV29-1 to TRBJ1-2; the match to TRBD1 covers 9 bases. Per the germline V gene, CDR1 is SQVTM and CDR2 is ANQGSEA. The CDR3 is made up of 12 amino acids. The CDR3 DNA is TGCAGCGCGGCTACAGGGGGCGCTGGCTACACATTC. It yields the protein CSAATGGAGYTF.

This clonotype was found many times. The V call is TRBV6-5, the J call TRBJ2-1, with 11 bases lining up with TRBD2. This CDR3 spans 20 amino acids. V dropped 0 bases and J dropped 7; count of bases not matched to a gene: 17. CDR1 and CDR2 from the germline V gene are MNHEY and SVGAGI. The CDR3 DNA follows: TGTGCCAGCAGTTACTCGGCTTCACTAGCGGGGGTTGTCTCTGGAAATGAGCAGTTCTTC. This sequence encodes CASSYSASLAGVVSGNEQFF.

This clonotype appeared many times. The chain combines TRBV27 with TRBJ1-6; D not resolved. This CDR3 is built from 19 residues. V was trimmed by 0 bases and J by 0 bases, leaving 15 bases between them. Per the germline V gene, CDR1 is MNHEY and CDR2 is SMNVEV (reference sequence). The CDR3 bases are TGTGCCAGCAGTTTATCGGGCGAGCTGTTGAGCTCCTATAATTCACCCCTCCACTTT. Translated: CASSLSGELLSSYNSPLHF.